This entry lists 8 T cell receptor beta chains sequenced from one sample in a study of T cell responses to AZD1222 COVID-19 vaccine. Clones were sequenced by immunoSEQ multiplex PCR, and TCRdb holds only the in-frame ones, with some missing. The sample has over 120,000 clones, approximately 83% seen once. The specimen was peripheral blood, collected on day 0 of AZD1222 vaccination. Receptors were obtained from an adult in good health.

V gene TRBV28 combines with J gene TRBJ2-3, with 12 bases fitting TRBD2. In germline, CDR1 is MDHEN, CDR2 SYDVKM. The CDR3 covers 17 residues. V lost 0 bases, J lost 0 bases, and 1 base stayed unmatched. The CDR3 protein is CASSLWGTSGSTDTQYF. In nucleotides, the CDR3 is TGTGCCAGCAGTTTATGGGGGACTAGCGGGAGCACAGATACGCAGTATTTT.

V and J are TRBV18 and TRBJ1-2, with D unresolved. CDR1 is KGHSH and CDR2 is LQKENI in the germline V gene. CDR3 length: 13 amino acids. The germline V and J ends were trimmed by 2 bases and 6 bases, with 10 bases remaining between them. The CDR3, as DNA: TGTGCCAGCTCACCATACGGGAGCCATGGCTACACCTTC. Protein product: CASSPYGSHGYTF.

Here the CDR3 reads CASSEPVRGLTSTDTQYF. The CDR3 DNA sequence: TGCGCCAGCAGTGAGCCGGTCCGGGGCCTAACTTCCACAGATACGCAGTATTTT. The chain recombines TRBV10-2 with TRBJ2-3; the D call may be TRBD1 or TRBD2 (5 bases each). CDR1 and CDR2 from the germline V gene are WSHSY and SAAADI. Trimming cost V 2 bases and J 2 bases, with 20 bases left between them. CDR3 length: 18 residues.

In its sample, this clone was seen once. V gene TRBV18 combines with J gene TRBJ1-3; D gene ambiguous. Germline V gives CDR1 KGHSH, CDR2 LQKENI. Trimming left V 0 bases short and J 3 bases short, with 9 bases between. The CDR3 contains 15 residues. The CDR3 DNA reads as TGTGCCAGCTCACCACCAACGGGATATGGAAACACCATATATTTT. Amino acid sequence: CASSPPTGYGNTIYF.

This clone was recorded only once. V gene TRBV27 combines with J gene TRBJ2-3; the D is unclear. The CDR3 is 11 amino acids. Germline V gene data show CDR1 as MNHEY and CDR2 as SMNVEV (reference sequence). V gave up 8 bases and J gave up 0 bases, with 3 bases separating them. The CDR3 protein is CASGSTDTQYF. The CDR3 region has the DNA TGTGCCAGCGGCAGCACAGATACGCAGTATTTT.

The chain carries TRBV6-1 and TRBJ2-5; D might be TRBD1 (5 bases). V lost 2 bases, J lost 7 bases, and 17 bases lay in between. This CDR3 spans 15 amino acids. Germline V gene data show CDR1 as MNHNS and CDR2 as SASEGT. The CDR3 DNA is TGTGCCAGCAGTGAAAATCCGCAGGACACCTGGACCCAGTACTTC. This encodes CASSENPQDTWTQYF.

This clone was picked up a small number of times. The DNA of the CDR3 is TGCGCCAGCACCTCCAATAGCGTTCTCTCCTACAATGAGCAGTTCTTC. It is translated as CASTSNSVLSYNEQFF. This sequence joins TRBV5-1 and TRBJ2-1; D might be TRBD2 (5 bases). Germline assignment: CDR1 SGHRS and CDR2 YFSETQ. The CDR3 spans 16 residues. V was pared by 6 bases and J by 0 bases, with 16 bases between.

The chain carries TRBV3-1 (or the pseudogene TRBV3-2) and TRBJ2-1; 9 bases match TRBD2. V shed 7 bases, J shed 7 bases, and the junction held 8 bases outside the gene matches. Per the germline V gene, CDR1 is LGHDT and CDR2 is YNNKEL (reference sequence). This CDR3 contains 14 residues. CDR3 DNA sequence: TGTGCCAGCACCGATGGCGGGAGGGGTAATGAGCAGTTCTTC. Protein: CASTDGGRGNEQFF.